This T cell receptor (beta chain) was retrieved from a study of blood T cell repertoires in COVID-19. The assay was immunoSEQ multiplex PCR, and TCRdb's table has in-frame clones only and misses some. This repertoire shows hundreds of thousands of clones, around 90% found once; its top ten account for over 12%. The ends lost 4 bases at V and 6 bases at J; junction bases unmatched: 13. The CDR3 contains 18 residues. In germline, CDR1 is LGHNA, CDR2 YNFKEQ. Input material: PBMCs or T cells enriched from blood (not recorded which). The rearrangement links TRBV4-2 to TRBJ2-1, with 12 nucleotides matching TRBD2. This sequence originates from a young man who had been exposed to COVID-19. CDR3 DNA sequence: TGTGCCAGCAGCCCCCAAGTGAAGCGGACTAGCGGGACCAATGAGCAGTTCTTC. Encoded protein: CASSPQVKRTSGTNEQFF.